This is a list of T cell receptor beta chains from one sample in a study of T cells after yellow fever vaccination. TCRdb analysed the 5' RACE reads with MiXCR anew, one entry per CDR3 protein. The sample holds 230,000 or so distinct CDR3 sequences, approximately 3.6% seen once. Source: PBMCs, taken 15 days after the yellow fever booster vaccination. The receptors were sampled from a man younger than 35 who received the YFV17D yellow fever vaccine. Both conserved end residues are trimmed from each CDR3. Clone size is stated in some rows and not others, as once, few, many or a class when expanded.

TRBV11-2	11	many	TRBJ2-7	ASTWGPHREQY
TRBV6-2/TRBV6-3	14	many	TRBJ2-3	ASSYRTGGSTDTQY
TRBV7-6	12	few	TRBJ2-1	ASSESGGASEQF
TRBV4-3	15	NA	TRBJ2-4	ASSQDRQGGPKNIQY
TRBV20-1	10	few	TRBJ2-5	SAAPGQETQY
TRBV12-3/TRBV12-4	9	many	TRBJ1-1	ASGLNTEAF
TRBV2	8	many	TRBJ1-4	AGEEEKLF
TRBV7-3	14	NA	TRBJ2-3	ASSLLTGASTDTQY
TRBV12-3/TRBV12-4	11	many	TRBJ2-1	ARTSGGANEQF
TRBV4-3	14	few	TRBJ1-2	ASSQDFGGSGTGYT
TRBV4-3	11	many	TRBJ1-1	ASSQAGNTEAF
TRBV18	14	many	TRBJ2-1	ASSLSGGPTYNEQF
TRBV28	13	many	TRBJ2-5	ASLAPTGGGETQY
TRBV12-3/TRBV12-4	14	few	TRBJ2-2	ASRPGQGRNTGELF
TRBV7-2	11	many	TRBJ2-7	ASSPRQEFEQY
TRBV5-1	17	many	TRBJ2-1	ASSLGTGIRLISYNEQF
TRBV4-3	17	many	TRBJ1-6	ASSQDHVRGRADNSPLH
TRBV30	14	few	TRBJ2-1	AWSLTAGIPGNEQF
TRBV19	13	many	TRBJ1-2	ASRTGQAFLYGYT
TRBV3-1	13	many	TRBJ1-6	ASSDRDPYNSPLH
TRBV12-3/TRBV12-4	10	many	TRBJ2-5	ATMDPGLTQY
TRBV4-2	14	many	TRBJ2-1	ASSHLAGGNYNEQF
TRBV5-1	12	few	TRBJ2-5	ASSLASGPETQY
TRBV25-1	10	many	TRBJ2-5	ASSGLQETQY
TRBV12-3/TRBV12-4	12	many	TRBJ1-6	ASSSNRVHSPLH
TRBV20-1	9	many	TRBJ2-1	SASNYNEQF
TRBV10-1	14	NA	TRBJ2-6	ASILPQRAGANVLT
TRBV6-5	8	many	TRBJ1-1	ASGRGGAF
TRBV9	11	many	TRBJ2-2	ASSVDGSGELF
TRBV7-2	12	many	TRBJ1-4	ASSYRGLDEKLF
TRBV5-1	12	many	TRBJ2-3	ASSLNNSPDTQY
TRBV5-6	14	many	TRBJ2-5	ASSLVGRGGQETQY
TRBV5-1	12	many	TRBJ2-1	ASSLSGQGNEQF
TRBV6-1	12	many	TRBJ2-7	ASSEEGPTYEQY
TRBV5-1	11	many	TRBJ2-1	ASSIGQNNEQF
TRBV27	14	many	TRBJ2-1	ASRTPRQAADNEQF